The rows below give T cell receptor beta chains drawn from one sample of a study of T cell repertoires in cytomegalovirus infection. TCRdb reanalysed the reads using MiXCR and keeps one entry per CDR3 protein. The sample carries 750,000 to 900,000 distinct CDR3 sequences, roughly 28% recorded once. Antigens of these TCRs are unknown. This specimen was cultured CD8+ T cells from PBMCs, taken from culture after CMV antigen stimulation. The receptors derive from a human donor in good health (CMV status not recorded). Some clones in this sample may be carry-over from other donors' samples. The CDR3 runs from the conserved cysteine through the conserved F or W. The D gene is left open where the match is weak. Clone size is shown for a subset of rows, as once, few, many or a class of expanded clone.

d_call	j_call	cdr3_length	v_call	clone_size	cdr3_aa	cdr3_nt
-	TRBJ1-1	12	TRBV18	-	CASSESREGAFF	TGTGCCAGCTCGGAAAGCAGGGAAGGAGCTTTCTTT
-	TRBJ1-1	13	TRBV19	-	CASSIVLNTEAFF	TGTGCCAGTAGTATAGTGTTGAACACTGAAGCTTTCTTT
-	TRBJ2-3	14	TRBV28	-	CASSSSWTTDTQYF	TGTGCCAGCAGTTCTTCCTGGACGACAGATACGCAGTATTTT
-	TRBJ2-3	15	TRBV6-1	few	CASSEWKQHTDTQYF	TGTGCCAGCAGTGAATGGAAACAGCACACAGATACGCAGTATTTT
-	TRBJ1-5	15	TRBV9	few	CASSVGGNSNQPQHF	TGTGCCAGCAGCGTAGGGGGGAATAGCAATCAGCCCCAGCATTTT
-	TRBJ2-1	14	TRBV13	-	CASSSGPMEDEQFF	TGTGCCAGCAGCTCCGGACCTATGGAGGATGAGCAGTTCTTC
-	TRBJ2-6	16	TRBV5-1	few	CASSLFEGTGANVLTF	TGCGCCAGCAGCTTGTTTGAAGGCACTGGGGCCAACGTCCTGACTTTC
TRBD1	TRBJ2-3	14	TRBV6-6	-	CASSLQGAGDTQYF	TGTGCCAGCAGTTTGCAGGGGGCGGGAGATACGCAGTATTTT
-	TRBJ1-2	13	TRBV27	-	CASSFWSSHGYTF	TGTGCCAGCAGTTTTTGGTCTAGCCATGGCTACACCTTC
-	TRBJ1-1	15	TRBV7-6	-	CASKPVRQPNTEAFF	TGTGCCAGTAAGCCAGTACGACAGCCGAACACTGAAGCTTTCTTT
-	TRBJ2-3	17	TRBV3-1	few	CASSQDIRGPPADTQYF	TGTGCCAGCAGCCAAGATATCAGGGGCCCCCCCGCAGATACGCAGTATTTT
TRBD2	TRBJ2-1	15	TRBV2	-	CAPQGSGGTYNEQFF	TGTGCCCCCCAAGGTAGCGGGGGGACCTACAATGAGCAGTTCTTC
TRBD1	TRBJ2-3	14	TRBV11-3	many	CASSSDRGEDTQYF	TGTGCCAGCAGCTCGGACAGGGGAGAAGATACGCAGTATTTT
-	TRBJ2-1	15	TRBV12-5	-	CASGFRGALYNEQFF	TGTGCTAGTGGTTTCCGAGGGGCTCTCTACAATGAGCAGTTCTTC
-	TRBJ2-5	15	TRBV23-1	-	CASSHPVEVQETQYF	TGCGCCAGCAGTCACCCAGTAGAGGTTCAAGAGACCCAGTACTTC
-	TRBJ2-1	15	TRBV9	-	CASSAPGQTYNEQFF	TGTGCCAGCAGCGCCCCAGGACAGACCTACAATGAGCAGTTCTTC
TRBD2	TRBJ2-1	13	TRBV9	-	CASSVVSGGEQFF	TGTGCCAGCAGCGTAGTTTCGGGGGGTGAGCAGTTCTTC
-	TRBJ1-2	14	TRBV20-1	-	CSARRTGSNYGYTF	TGCAGTGCTAGACGTACAGGGTCTAACTATGGCTACACCTTC
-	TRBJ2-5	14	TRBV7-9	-	CASSSWEDGETQYF	TGTGCCAGCAGCTCCTGGGAGGACGGAGAGACCCAGTACTTC
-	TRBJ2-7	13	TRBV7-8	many	CASSQPEESEQYF	TGTGCCAGCAGCCAGCCGGAAGAAAGCGAGCAGTACTTC
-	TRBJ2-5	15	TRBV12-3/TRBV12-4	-	CASTSVGAFQETQYF	TGTGCCAGCACTTCTGTCGGGGCATTCCAAGAGACCCAGTACTTC
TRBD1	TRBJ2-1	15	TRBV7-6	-	CASSPTGNSGDEQFF	TGTGCCAGCAGCCCGACAGGGAATAGTGGCGATGAGCAGTTCTTC
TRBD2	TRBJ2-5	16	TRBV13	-	CASSSRDSGIQETQYF	TGTGCCAGCAGCTCCCGGGATAGCGGGATCCAAGAGACCCAGTACTTC
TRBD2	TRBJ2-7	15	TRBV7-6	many	CASSLELAPAYEQYF	TGTGCCAGCAGCTTAGAACTAGCGCCGGCCTACGAGCAGTACTTC
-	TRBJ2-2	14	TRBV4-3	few	CASSQGAATGELFF	TGCGCCAGCAGCCAAGGAGCGGCCACCGGGGAGCTGTTTTTT
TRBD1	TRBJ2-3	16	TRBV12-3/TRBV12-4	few	CASSPGGTGPTDTQYF	TGTGCCAGCAGTCCAGGAGGGACAGGGCCCACAGATACGCAGTATTTT
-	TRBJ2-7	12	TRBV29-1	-	CSVVQPPYEQYF	TGCAGCGTTGTACAGCCCCCCTACGAGCAGTACTTC
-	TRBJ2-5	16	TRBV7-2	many	CASRPEGGLREETQYF	TGTGCCAGCAGACCCGAGGGGGGATTGCGGGAAGAGACCCAGTACTTC
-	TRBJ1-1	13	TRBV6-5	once	CASSYAGKPEAFF	TGTGCCAGCAGTTACGCGGGGAAGCCTGAAGCTTTCTTT
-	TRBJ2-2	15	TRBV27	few	CASSSYTSNTGELFF	TGTGCCAGCAGTTCCTACACTTCGAACACCGGGGAGCTGTTTTTT
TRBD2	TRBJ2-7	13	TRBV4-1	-	CASSHGLVSEQYF	TGCGCCAGCAGCCACGGACTAGTAAGTGAGCAGTACTTC
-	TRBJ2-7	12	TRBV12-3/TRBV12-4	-	CASSFTRNEQYF	TGTGCCAGCAGTTTCACTAGAAACGAGCAGTACTTC
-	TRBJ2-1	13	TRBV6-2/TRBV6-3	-	CASTTWTPNEQFF	TGTGCCAGCACGACCTGGACCCCAAATGAGCAGTTCTTC
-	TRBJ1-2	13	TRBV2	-	CASPPTGNDGYTF	TGTGCCAGCCCCCCTACAGGGAACGATGGCTACACCTTC
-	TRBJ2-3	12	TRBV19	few	CASSIDADTQYF	TGTGCCAGTAGTATAGATGCAGATACGCAGTATTTT
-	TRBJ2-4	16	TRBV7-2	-	CASSQWGGPIGNIQYF	TGTGCCAGCAGCCAATGGGGGGGCCCCATTGGAAACATTCAGTACTTC
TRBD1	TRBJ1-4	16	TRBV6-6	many	CASSYSRGGEKEKLFF	TGTGCCAGCAGTTACTCGAGAGGGGGCGAGAAAGAAAAACTGTTTTTT
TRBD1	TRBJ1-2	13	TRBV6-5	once	CASSPGQGHGYTF	TGTGCCAGCAGTCCGGGACAGGGTCATGGCTACACCTTC
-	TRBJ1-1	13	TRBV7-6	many	CASSPGTYTEAFF	TGTGCCAGCAGCCCTGGGACCTACACTGAAGCTTTCTTT
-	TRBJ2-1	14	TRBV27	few	CASSEFDRDNEQFF	TGTGCCAGCAGTGAATTCGATAGGGACAATGAGCAGTTCTTC
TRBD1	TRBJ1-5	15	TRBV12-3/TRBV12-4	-	CASSPETGGNQPQHF	TGTGCCAGCAGTCCAGAGACAGGGGGCAATCAGCCCCAGCATTTT
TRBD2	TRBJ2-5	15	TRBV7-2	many	CASSLGGGIQETQYF	TGTGCCAGCAGCTTAGGGGGAGGGATACAAGAGACCCAGTACTTC
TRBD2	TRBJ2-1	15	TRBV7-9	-	CASSFSTSGNNEQFF	TGTGCCAGCAGCTTCTCGACTAGCGGAAACAATGAGCAGTTCTTC